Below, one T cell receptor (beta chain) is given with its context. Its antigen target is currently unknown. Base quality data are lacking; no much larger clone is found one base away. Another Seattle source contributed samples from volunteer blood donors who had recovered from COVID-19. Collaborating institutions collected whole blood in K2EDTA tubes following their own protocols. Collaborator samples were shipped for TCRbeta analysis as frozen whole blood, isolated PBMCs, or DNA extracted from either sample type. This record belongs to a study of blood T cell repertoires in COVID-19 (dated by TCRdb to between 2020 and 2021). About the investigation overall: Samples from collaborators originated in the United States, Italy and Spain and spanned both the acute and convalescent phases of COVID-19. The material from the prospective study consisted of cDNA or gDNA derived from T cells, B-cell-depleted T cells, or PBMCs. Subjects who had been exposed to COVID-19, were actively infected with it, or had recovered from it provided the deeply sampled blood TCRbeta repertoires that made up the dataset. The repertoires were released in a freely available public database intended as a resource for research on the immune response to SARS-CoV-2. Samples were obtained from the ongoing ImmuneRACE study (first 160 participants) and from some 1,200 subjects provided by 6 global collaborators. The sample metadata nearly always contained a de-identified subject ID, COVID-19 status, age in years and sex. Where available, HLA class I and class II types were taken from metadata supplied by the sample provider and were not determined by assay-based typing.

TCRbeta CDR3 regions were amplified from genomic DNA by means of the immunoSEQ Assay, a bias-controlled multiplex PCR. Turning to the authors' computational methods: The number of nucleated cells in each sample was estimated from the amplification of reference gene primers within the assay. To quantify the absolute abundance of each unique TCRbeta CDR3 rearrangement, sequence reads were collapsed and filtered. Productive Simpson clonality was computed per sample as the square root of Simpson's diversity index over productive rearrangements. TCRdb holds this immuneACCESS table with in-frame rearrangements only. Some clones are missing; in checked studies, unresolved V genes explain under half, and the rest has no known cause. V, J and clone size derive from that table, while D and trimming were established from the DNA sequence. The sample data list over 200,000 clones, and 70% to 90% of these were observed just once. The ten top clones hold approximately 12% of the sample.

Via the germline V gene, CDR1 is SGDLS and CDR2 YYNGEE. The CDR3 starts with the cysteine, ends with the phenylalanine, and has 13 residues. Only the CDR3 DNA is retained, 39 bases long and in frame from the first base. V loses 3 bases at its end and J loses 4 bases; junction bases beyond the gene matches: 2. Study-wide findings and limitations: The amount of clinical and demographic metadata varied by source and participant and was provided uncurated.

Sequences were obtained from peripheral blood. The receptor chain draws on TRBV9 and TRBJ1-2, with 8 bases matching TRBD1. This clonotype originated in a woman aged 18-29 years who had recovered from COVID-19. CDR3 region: CASSGTGIYGYTF. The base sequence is TGTGCCAGCAGCGGGACAGGGATCTATGGCTACACCTTC.